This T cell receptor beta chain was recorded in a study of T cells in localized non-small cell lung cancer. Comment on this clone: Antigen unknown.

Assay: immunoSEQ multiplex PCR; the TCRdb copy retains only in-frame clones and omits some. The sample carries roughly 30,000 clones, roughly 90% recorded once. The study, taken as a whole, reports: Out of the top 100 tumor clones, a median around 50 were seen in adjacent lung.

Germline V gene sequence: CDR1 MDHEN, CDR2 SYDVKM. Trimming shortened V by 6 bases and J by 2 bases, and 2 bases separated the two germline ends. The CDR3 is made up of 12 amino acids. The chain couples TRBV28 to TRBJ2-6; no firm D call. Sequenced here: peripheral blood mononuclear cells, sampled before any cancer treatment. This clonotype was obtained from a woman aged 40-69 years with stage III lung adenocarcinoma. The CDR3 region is CASRTGANVLTF. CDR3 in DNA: TGTGCCAGCAGGACTGGGGCCAACGTCCTGACTTTC.